What follows is one T cell receptor (beta chain) and its context. Other DNA sequences in this sample translate to the same CDR3. This specimen comes from a study of shared clonotypes between healthy human individuals. Germline assignment: CDR1 KGHSH and CDR2 LQKENI. Trimming cost V 2 bases and J 5 bases, with 9 bases left between them. CDR3 length equals 13 residues. TCRdb's table, derived via immunoSEQ multiplex PCR, lists solely in-frame clones and lacks some. The table includes some 2,000,000 clones, around 95% detected once. The donors were all Caucasian adults (living in Nashville, Tennessee). Researchers partitioned CD4+ cells into CD45RA+ naive and CD45RA-negative memory subsets.

The source is a man aged 18 to 29 in good health. Sample: naive CD4+ T cells sorted from blood. The subset denotes: CD45RA+ positively selected. The rearrangement joins TRBV18 to TRBJ2-5; D possibly corresponds to TRBD2 (5 bases). CDR3 nucleotide sequence: TGTGCCAGCTCACCAGGGAGAGGTGAGACCCAGTACTTC. It encodes CASSPGRGETQYF.